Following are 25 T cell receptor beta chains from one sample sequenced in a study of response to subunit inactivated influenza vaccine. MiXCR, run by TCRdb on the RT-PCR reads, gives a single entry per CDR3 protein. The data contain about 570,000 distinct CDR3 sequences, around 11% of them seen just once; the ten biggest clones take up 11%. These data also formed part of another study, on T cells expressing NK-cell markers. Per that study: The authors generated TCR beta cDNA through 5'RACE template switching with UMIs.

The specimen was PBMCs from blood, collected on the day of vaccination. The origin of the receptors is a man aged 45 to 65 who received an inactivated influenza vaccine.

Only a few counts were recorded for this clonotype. The CDR3 nucleotides read TGTGCCAGCAGCTTACTCCATGTGGGCCGACTCACCGGGGAGCTGTTTTTT. Its translation: CASSLLHVGRLTGELFF. The chain employs TRBV7-8 and TRBJ2-2; D call uncertain. CDR3 length: 17 residues. CDR1 and CDR2 from the germline V gene are SGHVS and FQNEAQ. V lost 2 bases and J 4 bases, leaving 17 bases between the germline ends.

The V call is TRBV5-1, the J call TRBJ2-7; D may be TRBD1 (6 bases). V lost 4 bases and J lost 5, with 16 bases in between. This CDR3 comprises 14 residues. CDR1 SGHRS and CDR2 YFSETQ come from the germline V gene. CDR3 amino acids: CASSLGQNVHEQYF. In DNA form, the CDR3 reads TGCGCCAGCAGCCTCGGACAGAACGTCCACGAGCAGTACTTC.

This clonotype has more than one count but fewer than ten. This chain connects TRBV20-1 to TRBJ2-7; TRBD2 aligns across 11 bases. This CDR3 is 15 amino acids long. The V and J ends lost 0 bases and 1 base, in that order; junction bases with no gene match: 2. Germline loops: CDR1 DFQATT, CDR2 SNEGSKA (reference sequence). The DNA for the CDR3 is TGCAGTGCTAGAGATCTAGCGGGAGGATCCTACGAGCAGTACTTC. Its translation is CSARDLAGGSYEQYF.

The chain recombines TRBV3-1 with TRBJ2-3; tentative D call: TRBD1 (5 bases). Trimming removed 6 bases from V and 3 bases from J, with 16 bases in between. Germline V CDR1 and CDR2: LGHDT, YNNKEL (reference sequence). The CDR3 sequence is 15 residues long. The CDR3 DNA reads TGTGCCAGCAGGCCCCAGGGTGTTCGGACAGATACGCAGTATTTT. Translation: CASRPQGVRTDTQYF.

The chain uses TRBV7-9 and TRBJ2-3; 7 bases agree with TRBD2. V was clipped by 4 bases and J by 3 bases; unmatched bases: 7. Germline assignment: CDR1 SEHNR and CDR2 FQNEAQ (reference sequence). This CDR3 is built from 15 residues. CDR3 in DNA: TGTGCCAGCAGCTCACGACGGGGGGATACAGATACGCAGTATTTT. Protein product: CASSSRRGDTDTQYF. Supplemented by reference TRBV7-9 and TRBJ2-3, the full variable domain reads DTGVSQNPRHKITKRGQNVTFRCDPISEHNRLYWYRQTLGQGPEFLTYFQNEAQLEKSRLLSDRFSAERPKGSFSTLEIQRTEQGDSAMYLCASSSRRGDTDTQYFGPGTRLTVL.

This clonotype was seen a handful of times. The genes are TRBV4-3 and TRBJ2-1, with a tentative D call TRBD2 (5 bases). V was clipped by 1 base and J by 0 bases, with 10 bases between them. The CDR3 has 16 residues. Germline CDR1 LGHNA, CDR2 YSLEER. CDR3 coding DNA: TGCGCCAGCAGCCAAGGGGTGGGGAGCTCCTACAATGAGCAGTTCTTC. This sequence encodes CASSQGVGSSYNEQFF.

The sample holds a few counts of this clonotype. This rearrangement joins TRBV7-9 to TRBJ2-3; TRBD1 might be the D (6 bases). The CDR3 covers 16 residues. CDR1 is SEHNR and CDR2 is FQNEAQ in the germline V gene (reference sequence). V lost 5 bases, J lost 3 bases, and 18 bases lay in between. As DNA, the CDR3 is TGTGCCAGCAGCCCCCTCCGGGACAAGACTACAGATACGCAGTATTTT. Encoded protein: CASSPLRDKTTDTQYF.

CDR3 in amino acids: CASSLADFQETQYF. Here the CDR3 DNA reads TGCGCCAGCAGCTTGGCGGACTTCCAAGAGACCCAGTACTTC. The chain couples TRBV5-1 to TRBJ2-5, with D tentatively TRBD2 (5 bases). V was cut by 0 bases and J by 1 base, with 7 bases left in between. The CDR3 totals 14 residues. Germline V gene lookup returns CDR1 SGHRS and CDR2 YFSETQ.

CDR3 sequence (DNA): TGTGCCAGCAGTTTTTCAGGACTAGCGAAGGAGACCCAGTACTTC. Residues: CASSFSGLAKETQYF. The rearrangement joins TRBV12-3 or TRBV12-4 to TRBJ2-5; 9 bases align to TRBD2. The CDR3 totals 15 residues. J gave up 5 bases and V 3 bases, and 7 bases lay outside the gene matches.

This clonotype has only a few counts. The CDR3 sequence is CASSLERQPQHF. The CDR3 bases are TGTGCCAGCAGCTTAGAACGGCAGCCCCAGCATTTT. This rearrangement joins TRBV7-2 to TRBJ1-5; D gene uncertain. The V end was cut by 1 base, the J end by 7 bases, with 5 bases between. The length of the CDR3 is 12 residues. Germline loops: CDR1 SGHTA, CDR2 FQGNSA.

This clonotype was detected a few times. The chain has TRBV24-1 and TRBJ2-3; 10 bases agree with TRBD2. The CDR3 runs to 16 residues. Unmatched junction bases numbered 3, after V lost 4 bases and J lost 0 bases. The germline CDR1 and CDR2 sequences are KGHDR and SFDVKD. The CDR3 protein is CATSELTSGSTDTQYF. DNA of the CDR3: TGTGCCACCAGTGAACTGACTAGCGGGAGCACAGATACGCAGTATTTT.

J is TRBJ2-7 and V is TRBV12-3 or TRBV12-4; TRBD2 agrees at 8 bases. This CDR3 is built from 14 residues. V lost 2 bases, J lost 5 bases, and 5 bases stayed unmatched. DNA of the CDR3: TGTGCCAGCAGTTTACGGGGGGGGGCCGACGAGCAGTACTTC. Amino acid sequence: CASSLRGGADEQYF.

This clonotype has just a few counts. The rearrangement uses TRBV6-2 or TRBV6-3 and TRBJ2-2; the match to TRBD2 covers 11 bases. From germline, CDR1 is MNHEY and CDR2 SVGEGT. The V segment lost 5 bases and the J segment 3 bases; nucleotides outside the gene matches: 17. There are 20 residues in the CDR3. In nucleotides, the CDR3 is TGTGCCAGCAGTCCTCGCCCCCTGGGACTAGCGGAGGGGTACACCGGGGAGCTGTTTTTT. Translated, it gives CASSPRPLGLAEGYTGELFF.

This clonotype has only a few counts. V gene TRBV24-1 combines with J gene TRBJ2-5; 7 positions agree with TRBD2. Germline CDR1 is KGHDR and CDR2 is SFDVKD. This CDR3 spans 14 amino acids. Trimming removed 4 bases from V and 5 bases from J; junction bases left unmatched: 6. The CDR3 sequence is CATSEGLGGETQYF. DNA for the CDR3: TGTGCCACCAGTGAAGGCCTGGGGGGGGAGACCCAGTACTTC.

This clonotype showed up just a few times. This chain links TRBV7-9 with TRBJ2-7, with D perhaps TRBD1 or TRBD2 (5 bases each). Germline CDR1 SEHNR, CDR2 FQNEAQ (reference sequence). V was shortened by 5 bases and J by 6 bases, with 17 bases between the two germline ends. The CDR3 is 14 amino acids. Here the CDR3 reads CASSAGTQKGEQYF. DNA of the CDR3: TGTGCCAGCAGCGCCGGGACGCAGAAAGGCGAGCAGTACTTC.

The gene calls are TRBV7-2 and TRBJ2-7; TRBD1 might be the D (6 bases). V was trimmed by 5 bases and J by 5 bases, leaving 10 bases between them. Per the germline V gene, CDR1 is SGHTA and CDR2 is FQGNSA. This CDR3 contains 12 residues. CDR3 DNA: TGTGCCAGCAGCATGGACAGCAACGAGCAGTACTTC. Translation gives CASSMDSNEQYF. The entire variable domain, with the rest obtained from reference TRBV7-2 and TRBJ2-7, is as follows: GAGVSQSPSNKVTEKGKDVELRCDPISGHTALYWYRQSLGQGLEFLIYFQGNSAPDKSGLPSDRFSAERTGGSVSTLTIQRTQQEDSAVYLCASSMDSNEQYFGPGTRLTVT.

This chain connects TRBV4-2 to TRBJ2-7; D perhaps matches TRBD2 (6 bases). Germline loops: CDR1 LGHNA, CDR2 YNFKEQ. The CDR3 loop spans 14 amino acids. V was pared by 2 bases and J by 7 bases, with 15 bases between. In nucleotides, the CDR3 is TGTGCCAGCAGCCAACCCCGGGACTTACGGGAGCAGTACTTC. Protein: CASSQPRDLREQYF.

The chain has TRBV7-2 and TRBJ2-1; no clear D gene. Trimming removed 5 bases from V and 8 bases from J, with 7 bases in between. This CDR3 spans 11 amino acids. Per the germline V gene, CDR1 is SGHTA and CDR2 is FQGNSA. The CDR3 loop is CASSAVYEQFF. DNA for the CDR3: TGTGCCAGCAGCGCGGTGTATGAGCAGTTCTTC.

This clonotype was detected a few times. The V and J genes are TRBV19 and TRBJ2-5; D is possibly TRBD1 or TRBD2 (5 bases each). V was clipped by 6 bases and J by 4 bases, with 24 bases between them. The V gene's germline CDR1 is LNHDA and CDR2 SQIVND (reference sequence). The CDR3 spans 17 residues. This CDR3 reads CASSLLGDGARRETQYF. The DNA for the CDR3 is TGTGCCAGTAGCCTGCTCGGGGACGGTGCTAGGAGAGAGACCCAGTACTTC. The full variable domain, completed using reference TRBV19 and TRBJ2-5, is DGGITQSPKYLFRKEGQNVTLSCEQNLNHDAMYWYRQDPGQGLRLIYYSQIVNDFQKGDIAEGYSVSREKKESFPLTVTSAQKNPTAFYLCASSLLGDGARRETQYFGPGTRLLVL.

The CDR3 coding sequence is TGCAGTGCCCGACTAGCGGGAGGAAGTTATACGCAGTATTTT. Amino acids: CSARLAGGSYTQYF. The gene calls are TRBV20-1 and TRBJ2-3, with 13 bases fitting TRBD2. The germline gives CDR1 DFQATT, CDR2 SNEGSKA (reference sequence). The V and J ends lost 6 bases and 7 bases, in that order; junction bases with no gene match: 7. The CDR3 runs to 14 residues.

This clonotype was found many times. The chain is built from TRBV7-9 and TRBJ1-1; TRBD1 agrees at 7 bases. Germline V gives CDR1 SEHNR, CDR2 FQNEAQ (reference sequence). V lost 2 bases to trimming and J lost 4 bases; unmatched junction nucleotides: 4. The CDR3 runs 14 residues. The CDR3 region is CASSLQGDSTEAFF. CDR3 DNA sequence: TGTGCCAGCAGCTTACAGGGGGATAGCACTGAAGCTTTCTTT.

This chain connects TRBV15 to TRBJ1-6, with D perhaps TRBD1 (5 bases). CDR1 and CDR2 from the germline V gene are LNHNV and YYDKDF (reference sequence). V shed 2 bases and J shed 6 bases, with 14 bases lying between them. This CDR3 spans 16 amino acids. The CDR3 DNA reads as TGTGCCACCAGCAGATCCCGGGAGGGGTTTAATTCACCCCTCCACTTT. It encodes CATSRSREGFNSPLHF.

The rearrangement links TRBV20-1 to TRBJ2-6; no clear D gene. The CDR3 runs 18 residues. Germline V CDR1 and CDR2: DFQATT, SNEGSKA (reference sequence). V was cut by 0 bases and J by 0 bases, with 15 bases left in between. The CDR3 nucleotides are TGCAGTGCTAGAGATTACAGCGCAGATTACTCTGGGGCCAACGTCCTGACTTTC. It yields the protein CSARDYSADYSGANVLTF.

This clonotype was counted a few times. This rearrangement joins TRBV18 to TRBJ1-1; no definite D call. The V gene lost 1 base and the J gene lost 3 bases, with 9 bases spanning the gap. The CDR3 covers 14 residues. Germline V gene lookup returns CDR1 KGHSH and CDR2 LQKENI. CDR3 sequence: CASSPRGDDTEAFF. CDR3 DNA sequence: TGTGCCAGCTCACCACGAGGAGATGACACTGAAGCTTTCTTT.

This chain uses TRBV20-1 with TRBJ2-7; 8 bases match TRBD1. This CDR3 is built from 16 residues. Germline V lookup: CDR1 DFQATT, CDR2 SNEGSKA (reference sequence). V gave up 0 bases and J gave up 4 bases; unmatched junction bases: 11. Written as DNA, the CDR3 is TGCAGTGCTAGAGATTACGGACAGGGACTGTGGTACGAGCAGTACTTC. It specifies CSARDYGQGLWYEQYF.